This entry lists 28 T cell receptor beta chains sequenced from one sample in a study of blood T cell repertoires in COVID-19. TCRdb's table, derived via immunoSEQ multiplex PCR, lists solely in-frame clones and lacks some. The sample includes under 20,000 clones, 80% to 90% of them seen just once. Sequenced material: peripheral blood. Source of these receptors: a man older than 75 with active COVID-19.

The CDR3 region is CASKRPGLAGNNEQFF. Written as DNA, the CDR3 is TGTGCCAGCAAGCGACCAGGACTAGCGGGAAACAATGAGCAGTTCTTC. The genes are TRBV2 and TRBJ2-1; TRBD2 matches 12 bases. CDR1 is SNHLY and CDR2 is FYNNEI in the germline V gene. Unmatched junction bases numbered 9, after V lost 7 bases and J lost 5 bases. This CDR3 contains 16 residues.

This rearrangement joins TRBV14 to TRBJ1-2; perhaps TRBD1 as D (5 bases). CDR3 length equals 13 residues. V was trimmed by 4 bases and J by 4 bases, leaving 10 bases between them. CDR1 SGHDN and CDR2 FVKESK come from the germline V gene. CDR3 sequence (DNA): TGTGCCAGCAGCCCAGGGCCATCCTATGGCTACACCTTC. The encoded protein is CASSPGPSYGYTF.

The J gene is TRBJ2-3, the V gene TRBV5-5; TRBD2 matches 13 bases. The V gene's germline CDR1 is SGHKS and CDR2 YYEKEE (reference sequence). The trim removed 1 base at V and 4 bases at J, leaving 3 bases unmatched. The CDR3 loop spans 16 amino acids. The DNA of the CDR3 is TGTGCCAGCAGCTTGCATACTAGCGGGAGGGCAGATACGCAGTATTTT. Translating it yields CASSLHTSGRADTQYF.

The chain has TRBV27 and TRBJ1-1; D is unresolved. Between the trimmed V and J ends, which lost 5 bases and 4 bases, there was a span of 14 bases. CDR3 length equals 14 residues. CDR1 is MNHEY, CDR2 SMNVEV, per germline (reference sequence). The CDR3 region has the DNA TGTGCCAGCAGTGCGCTACCTGAGGTCACTGAAGCTTTCTTT. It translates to CASSALPEVTEAFF.

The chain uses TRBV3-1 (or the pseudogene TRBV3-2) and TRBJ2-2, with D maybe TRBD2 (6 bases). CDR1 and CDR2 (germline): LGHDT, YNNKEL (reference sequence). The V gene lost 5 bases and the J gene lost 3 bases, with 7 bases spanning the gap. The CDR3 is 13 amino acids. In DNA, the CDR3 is TGTGCCAGCAGCAGACTAGACACCGGGGAGCTGTTTTTT. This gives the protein CASSRLDTGELFF.

The CDR3 is CASSLGPGVGNEQFF. The CDR3 DNA sequence: TGTGCCAGCAGCTTGGGGCCAGGGGTAGGTAATGAGCAGTTCTTC. The gene calls are TRBV5-6 and TRBJ2-1; D possibly corresponds to TRBD1 (6 bases). Trimming pared 0 bases from V and 7 bases from J, leaving 14 bases between. Germline CDR1 and CDR2: SGHDT and YYEEEE. CDR3 length: 15 amino acids. The full variable domain, rest sourced from reference TRBV5-6 and TRBJ2-1, is DAGVTQSPTHLIKTRGQQVTLRCSPKSGHDTVSWYQQALGQGPQFIFQYYEEEERQRGNFPDRFSGHQFPNYSSELNVNALLLGDSALYLCASSLGPGVGNEQFFGPGTRLTVL.

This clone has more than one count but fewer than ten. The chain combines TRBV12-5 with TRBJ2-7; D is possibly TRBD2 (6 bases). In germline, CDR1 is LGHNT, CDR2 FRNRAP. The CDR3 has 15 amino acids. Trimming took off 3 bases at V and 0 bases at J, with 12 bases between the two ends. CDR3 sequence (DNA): TGTGCTAGTGGTTTCCTAGCGTTAGCCTCCTACGAGCAGTACTTC. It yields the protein CASGFLALASYEQYF.

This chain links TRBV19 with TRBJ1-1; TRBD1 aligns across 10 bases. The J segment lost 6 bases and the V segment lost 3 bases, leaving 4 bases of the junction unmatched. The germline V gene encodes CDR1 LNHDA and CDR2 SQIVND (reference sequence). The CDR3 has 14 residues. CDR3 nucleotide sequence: TGTGCCAGTAGTATGGGGGACAGGGGCGCTGAAGCTTTCTTT. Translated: CASSMGDRGAEAFF.

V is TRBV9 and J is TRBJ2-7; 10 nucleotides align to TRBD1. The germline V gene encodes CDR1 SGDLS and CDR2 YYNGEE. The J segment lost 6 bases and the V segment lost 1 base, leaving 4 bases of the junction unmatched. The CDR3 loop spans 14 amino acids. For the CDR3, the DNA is TGTGCCAGCAGCGTATGGGACAGGGGTCGCGAGCAGTACTTC. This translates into CASSVWDRGREQYF.

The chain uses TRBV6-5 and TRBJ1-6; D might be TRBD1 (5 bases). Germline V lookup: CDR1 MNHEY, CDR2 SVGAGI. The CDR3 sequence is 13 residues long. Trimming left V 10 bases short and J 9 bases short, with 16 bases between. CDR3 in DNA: TGTGCCACCGGCGGGGCAGTACGTTCACCCCTCCACTTT. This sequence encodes CATGGAVRSPLHF.

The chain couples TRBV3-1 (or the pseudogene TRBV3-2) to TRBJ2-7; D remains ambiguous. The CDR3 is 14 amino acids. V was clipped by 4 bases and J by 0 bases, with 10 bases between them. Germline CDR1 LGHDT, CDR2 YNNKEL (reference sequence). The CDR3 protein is CASSLRGASYEQYF. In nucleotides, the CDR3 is TGTGCCAGCAGCCTACGAGGAGCCTCCTACGAGCAGTACTTC.

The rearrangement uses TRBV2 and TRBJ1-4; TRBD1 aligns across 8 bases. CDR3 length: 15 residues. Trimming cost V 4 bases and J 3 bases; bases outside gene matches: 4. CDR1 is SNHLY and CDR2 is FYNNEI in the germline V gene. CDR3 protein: CASSGVTGANEKLFF. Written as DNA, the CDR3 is TGTGCCAGCAGTGGGGTGACAGGGGCTAATGAAAAACTGTTTTTT.

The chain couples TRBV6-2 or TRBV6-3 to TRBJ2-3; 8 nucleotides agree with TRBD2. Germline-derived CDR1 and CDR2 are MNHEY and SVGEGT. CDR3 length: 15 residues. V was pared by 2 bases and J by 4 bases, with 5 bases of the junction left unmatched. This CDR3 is CASSYLGLAADTQYF. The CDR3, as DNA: TGTGCCAGCAGTTACCTTGGACTAGCCGCAGATACGCAGTATTTT.

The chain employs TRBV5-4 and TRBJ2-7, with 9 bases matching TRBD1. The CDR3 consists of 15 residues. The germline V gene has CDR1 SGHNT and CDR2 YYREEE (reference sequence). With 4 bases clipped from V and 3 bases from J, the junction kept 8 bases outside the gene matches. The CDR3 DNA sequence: TGTGCCAGCAGCCCCGCCGGGACAGGGCACTACGAGCAGTACTTC. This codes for CASSPAGTGHYEQYF.

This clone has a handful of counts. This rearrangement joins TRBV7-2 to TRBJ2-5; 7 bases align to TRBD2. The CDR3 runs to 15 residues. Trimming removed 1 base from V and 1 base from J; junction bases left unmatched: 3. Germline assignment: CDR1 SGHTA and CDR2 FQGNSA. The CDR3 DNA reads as TGTGCCAGCAGCTTAGGGGGGGGTTTCCAAGAGACCCAGTACTTC. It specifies CASSLGGGFQETQYF.

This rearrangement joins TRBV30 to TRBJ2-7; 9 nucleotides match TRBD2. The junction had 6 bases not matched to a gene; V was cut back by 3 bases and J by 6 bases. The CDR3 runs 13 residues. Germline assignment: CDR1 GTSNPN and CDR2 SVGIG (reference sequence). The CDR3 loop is CAWRIAGVSEQYF. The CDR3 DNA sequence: TGTGCCTGGAGGATAGCGGGAGTCAGCGAGCAGTACTTC.

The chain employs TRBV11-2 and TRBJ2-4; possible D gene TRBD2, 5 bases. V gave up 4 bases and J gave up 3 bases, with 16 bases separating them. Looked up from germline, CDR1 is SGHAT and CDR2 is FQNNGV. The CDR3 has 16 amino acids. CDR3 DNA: TGTGCCAGCAGCTCACCCTTGGAGGTGGGCAAAAACATTCAGTACTTC. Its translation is CASSSPLEVGKNIQYF. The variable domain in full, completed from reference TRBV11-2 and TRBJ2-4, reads EAGVAQSPRYKIIEKRQSVAFWCNPISGHATLYWYQQILGQGPKLLIQFQNNGVVDDSQLPKDRFSAERLKGVDSTLKIQPAKLEDSAVYLCASSSPLEVGKNIQYFGAGTRLSVL.

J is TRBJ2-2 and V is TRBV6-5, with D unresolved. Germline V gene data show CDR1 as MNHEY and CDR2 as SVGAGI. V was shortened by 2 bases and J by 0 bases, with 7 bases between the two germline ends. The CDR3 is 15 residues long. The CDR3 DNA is TGTGCCAGCAGTTACAAACACCCGAACACCGGGGAGCTGTTTTTT. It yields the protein CASSYKHPNTGELFF.

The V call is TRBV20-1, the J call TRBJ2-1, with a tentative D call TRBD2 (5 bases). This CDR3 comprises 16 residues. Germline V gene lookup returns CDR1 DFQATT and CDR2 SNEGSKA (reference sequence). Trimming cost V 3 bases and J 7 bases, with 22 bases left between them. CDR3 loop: CSASNPRAGAGNEQFF. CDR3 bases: TGCAGTGCTAGTAATCCGCGGGCTGGAGCTGGGAATGAGCAGTTCTTC.

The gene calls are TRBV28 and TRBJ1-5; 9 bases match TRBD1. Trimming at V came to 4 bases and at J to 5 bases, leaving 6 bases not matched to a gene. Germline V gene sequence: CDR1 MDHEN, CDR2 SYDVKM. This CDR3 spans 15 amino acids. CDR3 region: CASSSTGTGYQPQHF. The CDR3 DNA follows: TGTGCCAGCAGTTCTACCGGGACAGGGTATCAGCCCCAGCATTTT.

The chain's CDR3 is CASSDRAQGPTEAFF. CDR3 sequence (DNA): TGTGCCAGCAGTGACCGGGCACAGGGACCCACTGAAGCTTTCTTT. The chain combines TRBV6-1 with TRBJ1-1, with D perhaps TRBD1 (6 bases). This CDR3 has 15 amino acids. Germline CDR1 reads MNHNS; CDR2 reads SASEGT. V was cut by 3 bases and J by 4 bases, with 15 bases left in between.

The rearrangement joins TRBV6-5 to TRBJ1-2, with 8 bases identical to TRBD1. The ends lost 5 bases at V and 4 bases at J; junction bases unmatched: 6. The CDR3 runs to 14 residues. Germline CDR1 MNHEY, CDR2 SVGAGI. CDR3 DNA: TGTGCCAGCAGTAAGGACAGGGAAGCCTATGGCTACACCTTC. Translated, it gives CASSKDREAYGYTF.

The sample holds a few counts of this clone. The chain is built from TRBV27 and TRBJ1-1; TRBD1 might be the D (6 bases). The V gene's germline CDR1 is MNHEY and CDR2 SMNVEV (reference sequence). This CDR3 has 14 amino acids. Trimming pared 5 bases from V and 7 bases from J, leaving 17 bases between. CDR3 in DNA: TGTGCCAGCAGTCGATCCGACAGGCCGGTTGAAGCTTTCTTT. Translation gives CASSRSDRPVEAFF.

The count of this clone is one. CDR3 bases: TGTGCCAGTAGTACACAGGGAGGGTATCAGCCCCAGCATTTT. It yields the protein CASSTQGGYQPQHF. J is TRBJ1-5 and V is TRBV19, with D maybe TRBD1 (6 bases). CDR1 is LNHDA, CDR2 SQIVND, per germline (reference sequence). The CDR3 length is 14 residues. V was pared by 4 bases and J by 5 bases, with 12 bases between.

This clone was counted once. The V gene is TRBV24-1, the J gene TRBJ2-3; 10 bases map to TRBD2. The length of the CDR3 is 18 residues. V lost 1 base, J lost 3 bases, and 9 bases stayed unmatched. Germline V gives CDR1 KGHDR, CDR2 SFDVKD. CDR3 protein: CATSDLISGRAGTDTQYF. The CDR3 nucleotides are TGTGCCACCAGTGATTTAATCAGCGGGAGGGCCGGAACAGATACGCAGTATTTT.

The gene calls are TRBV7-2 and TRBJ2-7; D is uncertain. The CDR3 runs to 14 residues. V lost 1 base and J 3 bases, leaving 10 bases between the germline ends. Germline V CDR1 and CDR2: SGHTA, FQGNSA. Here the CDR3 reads CASSLGPVDYEQYF. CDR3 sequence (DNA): TGTGCCAGCAGCTTAGGTCCGGTAGACTACGAGCAGTACTTC.

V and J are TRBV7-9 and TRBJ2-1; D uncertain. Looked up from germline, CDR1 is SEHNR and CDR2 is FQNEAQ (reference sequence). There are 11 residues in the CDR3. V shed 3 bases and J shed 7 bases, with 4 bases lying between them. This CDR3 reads CASSFLNEQFF. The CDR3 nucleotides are TGTGCCAGCAGCTTTCTGAATGAGCAGTTCTTC. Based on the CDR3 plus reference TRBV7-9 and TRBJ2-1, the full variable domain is DTGVSQNPRHKITKRGQNVTFRCDPISEHNRLYWYRQTLGQGPEFLTYFQNEAQLEKSRLLSDRFSAERPKGSFSTLEIQRTEQGDSAMYLCASSFLNEQFFGPGTRLTVL.

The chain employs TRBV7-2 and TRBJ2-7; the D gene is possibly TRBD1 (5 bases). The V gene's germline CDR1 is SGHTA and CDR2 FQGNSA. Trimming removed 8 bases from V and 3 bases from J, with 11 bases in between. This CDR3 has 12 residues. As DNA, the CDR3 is TGTGCCAGCGGCGTGCAGGGCTACGAGCAGTACTTC. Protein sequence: CASGVQGYEQYF.